The 19 T cell receptor beta chains given below trace back to one sample, sequenced in a study of response to subunit inactivated influenza vaccine. TCRdb recomputed calls from the RT-PCR reads with MiXCR, one row per CDR3 protein. The sample lists 500,000 to 550,000 distinct CDR3 sequences, approximately 7.8% occurring once. The material sequenced was PBMCs from blood, taken less than 30 months after vaccination. These receptor sequences come from a man aged 45 to 70 who received an inactivated influenza vaccine.

The rearrangement uses TRBV27 and TRBJ1-5; 8 positions agree with TRBD1. With V trimmed by 7 bases and J by 5 bases, 13 bases remained unmatched. Germline assignment: CDR1 MNHEY and CDR2 SMNVEV (reference sequence). The CDR3 runs to 16 residues. The CDR3 spells CASKETGATNYQPQHF. The CDR3 nucleotides are TGTGCCAGCAAGGAGACAGGGGCTACGAACTATCAGCCCCAGCATTTT.

The table lists this clonotype with many counts. The chain uses TRBV7-2 and TRBJ2-1, with D possibly being TRBD1 (5 bases). The germline V gene encodes CDR1 SGHTA and CDR2 FQGNSA. Trimming took off 5 bases at V and 8 bases at J, with 7 bases between the two ends. The CDR3 spans 11 residues. The DNA of the CDR3 is TGTGCCAGCAGCCACAGGTATGAGCAGTTCTTC. Translating gives CASSHRYEQFF.

The CDR3: CASSRSSGRATDTQYF. CDR3 DNA sequence: TGTGCCAGCAGCCGAAGTAGCGGGAGGGCCACAGATACGCAGTATTTT. The chain joins TRBV11-3 to TRBJ2-3, with TRBD2 identical over 11 bases. Looked up from germline, CDR1 is SGHNT and CDR2 is YENEEA. With V trimmed by 5 bases and J by 2 bases, 6 bases remained unmatched. The CDR3 contains 16 residues.

The chain couples TRBV20-1 to TRBJ2-3; TRBD2 is a possible D gene (6 bases). Trimming pared 0 bases from V and 2 bases from J, leaving 18 bases between. In germline, CDR1 is DFQATT, CDR2 SNEGSKA (reference sequence). CDR3 size: 17 residues. The DNA of the CDR3 is TGCAGTGCTAGAGATCCCGGGGGTAGCGGTTACACAGATACGCAGTATTTT. Translation: CSARDPGGSGYTDTQYF.

The sample holds many counts of this clonotype. The chain carries TRBV7-9 and TRBJ2-5; D possibly corresponds to TRBD1 (6 bases). The germline V gene encodes CDR1 SEHNR and CDR2 FQNEAQ (reference sequence). The CDR3 runs to 14 residues. Trimming left V 5 bases short and J 4 bases short, with 14 bases between. The CDR3 loop reads CASSPDRPGETQYF. Here the CDR3 DNA reads TGTGCCAGCAGCCCAGACAGGCCTGGAGAGACCCAGTACTTC. The full variable domain, completed using reference TRBV7-9 and TRBJ2-5, is DTGVSQNPRHKITKRGQNVTFRCDPISEHNRLYWYRQTLGQGPEFLTYFQNEAQLEKSRLLSDRFSAERPKGSFSTLEIQRTEQGDSAMYLCASSPDRPGETQYFGPGTRLLVL.

The V gene is TRBV10-3, the J gene TRBJ1-1; no firm D call. In germline, CDR1 is ENHRY, CDR2 SYGVKD. The CDR3 extends over 14 amino acids. With 2 bases removed from V and 5 bases from J, the gap between germline ends came to 12 bases. CDR3 in amino acids: CAISERAGGTEAFF. CDR3 bases: TGTGCCATCAGTGAGAGGGCTGGAGGAACTGAAGCTTTCTTT.

This clonotype was seen many times. V is TRBV27 and J is TRBJ2-5; TRBD1 matches 8 bases. V lost 11 bases to trimming and J lost 4 bases; unmatched junction nucleotides: 9. Germline loops: CDR1 MNHEY, CDR2 SMNVEV (reference sequence). This CDR3 comprises 13 residues. The CDR3 reads CASQTGDSETQYF. In nucleotides, the CDR3 is TGTGCCTCCCAGACAGGGGATTCAGAGACCCAGTACTTC.

A remark on this clonotype: A much larger clone sits a single nucleotide away, making a read error possible. The chain couples TRBV6-5 to TRBJ2-7; TRBD2 agrees at 11 bases. CDR3 length equals 15 residues. Germline V gives CDR1 MNHEY, CDR2 SVGAGI. CDR3 in amino acids: CASSSLAGGSYKQYF. The CDR3, as DNA: TGTGCCAGCAGTTCATTAGCGGGAGGGTCCTACAAGCAGTACTTC.

This clonotype was found many times. This chain joins TRBV6-2 or TRBV6-3 and TRBJ2-7; D is unresolved. This CDR3 is built from 15 residues. The germline V gene encodes CDR1 MNHEY and CDR2 SVGEGT. Trimming took 2 bases from V and 2 from J, leaving 13 bases between them. CDR3 DNA: TGTGCCAGCAGTTACGGCACTTCGTCTACCTACGAGCAGTACTTC. This translates into CASSYGTSSTYEQYF.

The V gene is TRBV6-5, the J gene TRBJ1-5, with 7 bases lining up with TRBD1. Trimming took 0 bases from V and 3 from J; bases not matched to a gene: 2. CDR3 size: 15 residues. Germline V gene data show CDR1 as MNHEY and CDR2 as SVGAGI. CDR3 nucleotide sequence: TGTGCCAGCAGTTACTCGAAGGGGGCCAATCAGCCCCAGCATTTT. This codes for CASSYSKGANQPQHF.

At least ten counts were recorded for this clonotype. V gene TRBV15 combines with J gene TRBJ1-2; D is ambiguous. Trimming stripped 0 bases from V and 8 bases from J, with 10 bases between. This CDR3 has 13 residues. CDR1 and CDR2 (germline): LNHNV, YYDKDF (reference sequence). CDR3 in DNA: TGTGCCACCAGCAGAGATAGGGTCGGGGGCTACACCTTC. Protein product: CATSRDRVGGYTF.

This clonotype turned up a few times. V and J are TRBV28 and TRBJ2-3; D unclear. The germline gives CDR1 MDHEN, CDR2 SYDVKM. The length of the CDR3 is 13 residues. V dropped 6 bases and J dropped 4 bases, with 11 bases sitting between them. CDR3 coding DNA: TGTGCCAGCAGGGATTCGCTGGCAGATACGCAGTATTTT. Translating gives CASRDSLADTQYF.

This sequence joins TRBV9 and TRBJ2-7, with D possibly matching TRBD2 (6 bases). Germline V CDR1 and CDR2: SGDLS, YYNGEE. Trimming shortened V by 4 bases and J by 2 bases, and 16 bases separated the two germline ends. The CDR3 totals 15 residues. The CDR3 reads CASSLGASDPYEQYF. In DNA, the CDR3 is TGTGCCAGCAGCCTTGGGGCTAGCGATCCCTACGAGCAGTACTTC.

This clonotype was counted many times. The chain joins TRBV2 to TRBJ1-5, with 7 positions matching TRBD1. V gave up 6 bases and J gave up 1 base; unmatched junction bases: 3. The CDR3 has 14 amino acids. Germline CDR1 is SNHLY and CDR2 is FYNNEI. CDR3 in amino acids: CASRKDRSNQPQHF. As DNA, the CDR3 is TGTGCCAGCAGGAAGGACAGGAGCAATCAGCCCCAGCATTTT.

V is TRBV7-6 and J is TRBJ2-1; 8 bases fit TRBD1. Per germline, CDR1 SGHVS and CDR2 FNYEAQ. The CDR3 covers 16 residues. With 4 bases clipped from V and 6 bases from J, the junction kept 11 bases outside the gene matches. The CDR3 loop is CASSWNSGRGRNEQFF. The CDR3 DNA is TGTGCCAGCAGCTGGAATTCGGGCAGGGGGCGCAATGAGCAGTTCTTC.

This clonotype was found many times. The rearrangement joins TRBV5-1 to TRBJ2-2, with 8 bases aligning to TRBD1. This CDR3 is 13 amino acids long. Germline values: CDR1 SGHRS, CDR2 YFSETQ. Germline trimming cut 4 bases from V and 5 bases from J; bases unmatched to any gene: 1. For the CDR3, the DNA is TGCGCCAGCAGCAGACAGGGGACCGGGGAGCTGTTTTTT. It translates to CASSRQGTGELFF.

The gene calls are TRBV7-9 and TRBJ2-3; TRBD2 matches 8 bases. Germline CDR1 reads SEHNR; CDR2 reads FQNEAQ (reference sequence). The CDR3 totals 14 residues. The V segment lost 6 bases and the J segment 4 bases; nucleotides outside the gene matches: 6. CDR3 region: CASRSTGGADTQYF. CDR3 coding DNA: TGTGCCAGCAGATCCACCGGGGGGGCAGATACGCAGTATTTT. The whole variable domain, remainder taken from reference TRBV7-9 and TRBJ2-3, is DTGVSQNPRHKITKRGQNVTFRCDPISEHNRLYWYRQTLGQGPEFLTYFQNEAQLEKSRLLSDRFSAERPKGSFSTLEIQRTEQGDSAMYLCASRSTGGADTQYFGPGTRLTVL.

Comments on this clonotype: An end of the junction does not agree with germline; a read error may underlie this. The chain carries TRBV4-3 and TRBJ2-2, with TRBD2 as a possible D gene (5 bases). The CDR3 consists of 16 residues. CDR1 and CDR2 from the germline V gene are LGHNA and YSLEER. The CDR3: CDSSQGMRARTGELFF. CDR3 coding DNA: TGCGACAGCAGCCAAGGGATGAGGGCCCGAACCGGGGAGCTGTTTTTT.

This clonotype was seen a handful of times. V and J are TRBV20-1 and TRBJ2-1; no firm D call. V was clipped by 6 bases and J by 5 bases, with 14 bases between them. Germline V CDR1 and CDR2: DFQATT, SNEGSKA (reference sequence). This CDR3 spans 13 amino acids. CDR3 DNA sequence: TGCAGTGCCTGGCCCTACCGGAACAATGAGCAGTTCTTC. Protein: CSAWPYRNNEQFF.